This TCR beta chain was sequenced during a study of cytomegalovirus exposure and HLA in healthy donors (dated by TCRdb to 2016 to 2017). Regarding the research as a whole: An earlier analysis of roughly 610 of the donors reported under 300 Gb of sequence data and 95 million to 140 million unique TCR beta sequences obtained from 150 million to 200 million T cells. Rather than drawing on any new phenotypic data, the later analysis identified candidate immune exposures from TCR beta sequences and the way those sequences occurred across donors. The T cell repertoires of 666 subjects were profiled by immunosequencing and related to cytomegalovirus serostatus. The study was designed to test whether signatures of past pathogen exposure could be identified by cataloging public T cell receptors. About 280 gigabases of sequencing data and tens of millions of unique TCR sequences made up an early release that covered approximately 700 HLA-typed donors. High-throughput TCR immunosequencing, statistical association of individual TCRs with disease status, and machine learning were combined to predict cytomegalovirus infection status. Class I and class II HLA loci were covered by the typing at four-digit resolution. Alongside the repertoire data, information on donor age, sex, ethnicity and CMV serostatus was compiled. To decide whether each TCR beta V gene segment behaved as functional or pseudogenic, an earlier analysis of fewer than 750 of the donors relied on high-throughput TCR beta sequencing. All discovery cohort repertoires had been generated using a single sequencing platform. In addition to the first cohort of 666 subjects, a separate validation cohort of around 110 different subjects was used. Among the roughly 400 genotyped donors, about 85% belonged to the genetic ancestry cluster associated with self-reported Caucasian donors. Because of strong linkage in the cohort, a handful of DR-DQ haplotypes were treated as single units for association and clustering. A later analysis re-analyzed previously published TCR beta repertoires from about 600 donors and added high-resolution HLA genotyping to study TCR occurrence patterns. Typing coverage varied by locus: about 620-630 donors for A, B, C, DRB1 and DQB1; approximately 520 for DQA1; about 600 for DPA1; approximately 490 for DPB1. Among about 390 genotyped donors of the cohort, an average of around 240,000 unique TCR beta nucleotide sequences were sequenced per donor, around 18% of them non-productive. A later genetic analysis took genome-wide SNP genotypes for about 55% of the 666 donors and used that subset as a discovery cohort.

In total, 630 or so healthy bone marrow donors made up the cohort. All cohort members were sampled while nominally healthy, although unrecorded immune exposures were likely present. The donor was CMV seronegative and was included in the group of a few hundred seronegative cohort members. A peripheral blood sample was collected from each donor, and TCR beta sequencing was performed on peripheral blood mononuclear cells. Genomic DNA extraction from the blood cell samples was performed with the Qiagen DNeasy Blood Extraction Kit. Paper-wide results and their limitations: Seventeen rarely observed V segments, including chromosome 9 orphons, were excluded from the earlier analysis of a few hundred of the donors because counts were too low. A later genetic analysis associated a missense DCLRE1C variant with V-gene and J-gene trimming of TCR beta chains, and an independent cohort replicated the association. Several of the top co-occurrence clusters appeared to be linked to parvovirus B19, influenza, CMV and Epstein-Barr virus, according to a later analysis. The authors suggested that the approach could potentially be generalized to other disease states and immunological phenotypes. In this cohort, only TCR beta chains were sequenced, and detectable features were limited by the absence of alpha or paired-chain data. Immune exposure information for the cohort was limited to CMV serostatus. A group of highly shared sequence variants was considered likely to be a technical artifact of the sequencing pipeline. In both the original and validation cohorts, the classifier was reported to diagnose cytomegalovirus status with high specificity and sensitivity. In the study, some 180 TCR beta chains were listed as associated with cytomegalovirus. In a later analysis, around 17,000 TCR beta sequences were associated with specific HLA alleles at a false discovery rate of 0.05. When HLA alleles, especially DR and DQ, strongly co-occurred, TCR associations were difficult to assign to individual alleles. In vitro tests confirmed that a few of the cytomegalovirus-associated TCR beta chains recognize cytomegalovirus antigens. Because HLA typing was missing for some donors at each locus, association tests included only the typed subset. Compared with equally common non-associated chains, HLA-associated TCR beta chains in a later analysis were more clonally expanded and had lower generation probabilities. In a later analysis, the rate of TCR association differed among HLA loci, with DRB1 alleles having the most associated TCRs and HLA-C alleles having the fewest. Linkage disequilibrium might explain the correlated functional status among segregating V segments, but an unknown experimental factor could not be excluded. A further reported finding was that TCR beta sequences accurately predicted the HLA-A and HLA-B alleles for most subjects in the first cohort. An earlier analysis of approximately 590 of the donors showed that most TCR beta V segments appeared in productive rearrangements either about 87% or about 30% of the time, which broadly matched IMGT annotations. According to a later genetic analysis, donors in an Asian-associated ancestry cluster had fewer N-insertions in productive TCRs than the approximately 670-donor mean. Roughly uniform sequencing depth across donors was assumed in presence/absence analyses, although this assumption may not hold. Across donors, most TCR sequences were observed very rarely, whereas some public TCRs were present in many individuals. Most CMV-associated TCR beta chains appeared to be HLA-restricted in a later analysis, and the HLA associations seemed to be driven largely by CMV exposure.

A note on this clone: Its antigen has not been determined. No base qualities exist here, and no much larger clone lies one base off it.

The library relied on the immunoSEQ multiplex PCR assay. For the multiplex PCR, a mixture combining 60 forward primers for TCR Vbeta segments and 13 reverse primers for TCR Jbeta segments was used. A multiplex PCR assay on genomic DNA amplified the CDR3 region of rearranged TCR beta genes. Amplified TCR beta libraries were sequenced as 87-base-pair reads on the Illumina HiSeq System. Processing in the source paper ran as follows. Across the 640 or so repertoires, a later analysis counted tens of millions of unique TCR beta chains, 9.5 million to 13 million of which were shared by at least two donors. To remove PCR and sequencing errors, raw reads were error-corrected and collapsed into unique sequences using a nearest-neighbor algorithm that merged closely related sequences. Alignment of CDR3 sequences to IMGT reference sequences was used to assign V, D and J gene segments. For a sequence to be retained, at least a six-nucleotide match to both a V gene segment and a J gene segment was required. A rearrangement was called productive if the CDR3 had no stop codons and remained in frame with V and J, and every other rearrangement was called non-productive. CDR3 was defined according to IMGT convention as the region running from the second conserved V-encoded cysteine to the conserved J-encoded phenylalanine. The earlier analysis of a few hundred of the donors excluded any sequence lacking an unambiguous match to a single V gene segment. In an earlier analysis of several hundred of the donors, V segments were called functional above 56.7% productive rearrangements and were called segregating when the between-donor standard deviation exceeded 5%. A statistical classification framework was built for diagnosing cytomegalovirus status from the catalog of TCR beta chain sequences. In a later analysis, TCR nucleotide sequences were compared against IMGT/GENE-DB human TR gene sequences so that V and J genes could be assigned. The TCRdist pipeline was used in a later analysis to assign CDR3 sequences and most-parsimonious VDJ recombination scenarios. In a later analysis, every TCR beta chain was defined by the combination of its CDR3 amino acid sequence and its V-gene family, and reads without a unique V-gene family were dropped. To address suspected cross-contamination and a sequencing artifact, a later analysis removed some 620 highly shared, low-generation-probability nucleotide sequences. In a later analysis, a clonal expansion index for each public chain was calculated from normalized within-repertoire ranks of inferred template counts. In a later analysis, generation probabilities were computed with a VDJ recombination model fitted to out-of-frame rearrangements, and the resulting probabilities were checked against IGoR. In a later analysis, TCR-TCR, TCR-HLA and TCR-CMV co-occurrence was scored with hypergeometric tests, and a repertoire-size bias correction was applied to TCR pairs. False discovery rates were estimated in a later analysis by permuting HLA or CMV assignments 20 times. In a later analysis, co-occurring TCRs were grouped using DBSCAN, and TCRdist sequence similarity was added for clustering within HLA-allele-positive subsets. Repertoires with fewer than 30,000 or more than 120,000 public chains were left out of co-occurrence clustering, as were five repertoires with anomalous nucleotide sharing. Imported from immuneACCESS, the table was reduced by TCRdb to in-frame sequences with V and J called. These copies leave out some clones; in studies compared against another copy, an unresolved V gene accounts for under half, and the cause of the remainder is not known. V and J calls and clone size follow that table, whereas D and trimming were derived from the DNA. This sample holds 160,000 or so clones; over 70% were observed only once. 4% to 5.5% of the sample rests with the top ten.

The sample comprised PBMCs. This clonotype was obtained from a man aged 30-40 years in good health and CMV-seronegative.

The nucleotide sequence is given as TGTGCCTGGAGTGAAGAGGGAGGGGCAAGGGTTGAAAAACTGTTTTTT. This yields the protein CAWSEEGGARVEKLFF. The V and J segments used are TRBV30 and TRBJ1-4; the D gene is perhaps TRBD1, on 5 matching bases. Trimming removed 1 base from V and 7 bases from J, leaving 19 bases between the germline ends. According to the germline V gene (reference sequence), CDR1 reads GTSNPN and CDR2 reads SVGIG. The CDR3 has 16 amino acids, counting the end cysteine and phenylalanine. Only the CDR3 part of the read is kept: 48 bases, read in frame from the first base.